This T cell receptor (beta chain) stems from a study of regulatory T cells in long-lasting Graves disease. Libraries of TCR beta came from iRepertoire HTBI primers plus Arm-PCR of CDR3 regions. Per the authors' pipeline: Identification across samples found about 61 TRBV and approximately 15 TRBJ segments. Using its own MiXCR run on the multiplex PCR reads, TCRdb lists one record per CDR3 protein. The V and J calls reflect TCRdb's pipeline rather than the authors' work. The profile shows roughly 450,000 distinct CDR3 sequences, around 20% of them singletons. In its sample, this clonotype was seen many times. This CDR3 has 13 residues. In germline, CDR1 is SQVTM, CDR2 ANQGSEA. Trimming took 6 bases from V and 1 from J, leaving 12 bases between them. Documented time point: persistent/refractory GD, antithyroid drugs over 5 years with positive TRAb. PBMC-derived RNA was used for the TCR library. American Thyroid Association guidelines served as the basis for diagnosing Graves' disease.

This clonotype originated in a female donor with Graves disease. V usage is TRBV29-1 and J usage is TRBJ1-1; weak D call: TRBD1 (6 bases). Specimen: peripheral blood mononuclear cells (PBMCs), collected when the disease was refractory, from a patient treated with antithyroid drugs. CDR3 DNA: TGCAGCGTCTACAGGGACGCGAACACTGAAGCTTTCTTT. Residues: CSVYRDANTEAFF. Complete variable domain (other parts from reference TRBV29-1 and TRBJ1-1): SAVISQKPSRDICQRGTSLTIQCQVDSQVTMMFWYRQQPGQSLTLIATANQGSEATYESGFVIDKFPISRPNLTFSTLTVSNMSPEDSSIYLCSVYRDANTEAFFGQGTRLTVV.